The 29 T cell receptor beta chains listed next were all sequenced from one sample in a study of shared clonotypes between healthy human individuals. The naive CD8 fraction comprised CD45RO-negative cells positively selected for CCR7 and excluded terminally differentiated effector memory CD45RA+ cells. Profiled with immunoSEQ multiplex PCR; TCRdb holds only in-frame clones, not every one. The table shows around 2,100,000 clones, with approximately 94% occurring only once. The sample consisted of naive CD8+ T cells sorted from blood. These receptors originate from a man in his late teens or twenties in good health.

V gene TRBV29-1 combines with J gene TRBJ1-2; no firm D call. Germline V gene sequence: CDR1 SQVTM, CDR2 ANQGSEA. The V end was cut by 0 bases, the J end by 5 bases, with 10 bases between. This CDR3 contains 13 residues. The CDR3, as DNA: TGCAGCGTTGAAGAAGGGCGGGGTTATGGCTACACCTTC. Protein: CSVEEGRGYGYTF.

The J gene is TRBJ2-7, the V gene TRBV5-1; D unclear. V lost 4 bases, J lost 7 bases, and 12 bases lay in between. This CDR3 is built from 12 residues. Germline V gene sequence: CDR1 SGHRS, CDR2 YFSETQ. The CDR3 sequence is CASSETHGEQYF. CDR3 in DNA: TGCGCCAGCAGCGAAACTCATGGGGAGCAGTACTTC.

The rearrangement joins TRBV9 to TRBJ2-3, with 7 nucleotides matching TRBD2. There are 15 residues in the CDR3. V shed 0 bases and J 4 bases; nucleotides not matched to a gene: 5. CDR1 and CDR2 from the germline V gene are SGDLS and YYNGEE. The CDR3 DNA reads as TGTGCCAGCAGCGTAGGACTAGCAGACTCAGATACGCAGTATTTT. Protein product: CASSVGLADSDTQYF.

This CDR3 reads CAWTVGAGANVLTF. The DNA of the CDR3 is TGTGCCTGGACGGTCGGGGCCGGGGCCAACGTCCTGACTTTC. This chain connects TRBV30 to TRBJ2-6, with D possibly called TRBD1 or TRBD2 (5 bases each). The germline CDR1 and CDR2 sequences are GTSNPN and SVGIG (reference sequence). This CDR3 has 14 amino acids. V was clipped by 4 bases and J by 4 bases, with 11 bases between them.

The chain couples TRBV6-1 to TRBJ2-3; 8 positions match TRBD2. V shed 7 bases, J shed 14 bases, and the junction held 8 bases outside the gene matches. Germline-derived CDR1 and CDR2 are MNHNS and SASEGT. The CDR3 contains 11 residues. In nucleotides, the CDR3 is TGTGCCAGCATGGGCGCCAGCGGGGGGTATTTT. Amino acids: CASMGASGGYF.

V and J are TRBV9 and TRBJ1-2; 9 bases are a match to TRBD1. The junction had 4 bases not matched to a gene; V was cut back by 3 bases and J by 4 bases. Germline CDR1 and CDR2: SGDLS and YYNGEE. There are 14 residues in the CDR3. CDR3 residues: CASSASTGGYGYTF. The CDR3 DNA sequence: TGTGCCAGCAGCGCTTCGACAGGGGGCTATGGCTACACCTTC.

This chain joins TRBV7-8 and TRBJ1-4; D uncertain. The CDR3 sequence is 14 residues long. Trimming stripped 2 bases from V and 0 bases from J, with 4 bases between. Germline assignment: CDR1 SGHVS and CDR2 FQNEAQ. The CDR3: CASSLLATNEKLFF. The CDR3 DNA follows: TGTGCCAGCAGCTTATTAGCAACTAATGAAAAACTGTTTTTT.

The CDR3 spells CASSPRTVYEQYF. The CDR3 bases are TGTGCCAGCAGTCCGAGGACAGTCTACGAGCAGTACTTC. V gene TRBV28 combines with J gene TRBJ2-7; D is possibly TRBD1 (6 bases). This CDR3 comprises 13 residues. Germline CDR1 reads MDHEN; CDR2 reads SYDVKM. With 5 bases removed from V and 3 bases from J, the gap between germline ends came to 11 bases.

Details on this clone: In the same sample, other DNA sequences code for this CDR3. The chain carries TRBV7-9 and TRBJ2-7, with 8 bases matching TRBD2. CDR1 is SEHNR, CDR2 FQNEAQ, per germline (reference sequence). The length of the CDR3 is 14 residues. V shed 3 bases and J 4 bases; nucleotides not matched to a gene: 5. CDR3 residues: CASSFSGGAYEQYF. In DNA form, the CDR3 reads TGTGCCAGCAGCTTTTCCGGGGGGGCTTACGAGCAGTACTTC. Supplemented by reference TRBV7-9 and TRBJ2-7, the full variable domain reads DTGVSQNPRHKITKRGQNVTFRCDPISEHNRLYWYRQTLGQGPEFLTYFQNEAQLEKSRLLSDRFSAERPKGSFSTLEIQRTEQGDSAMYLCASSFSGGAYEQYFGPGTRLTVT.

J is TRBJ2-7 and V is TRBV5-1; D unresolved. CDR1 SGHRS and CDR2 YFSETQ come from the germline V gene. Trimming removed 2 bases at V and 7 bases at J, with 10 bases between. The CDR3 has 12 residues. CDR3: CASSFLGFEQYF. CDR3 nucleotides: TGCGCCAGCAGCTTCTTAGGGTTTGAGCAGTACTTC. Variable domain in full (rest from reference TRBV5-1 and TRBJ2-7): KAGVTQTPRYLIKTRGQQVTLSCSPISGHRSVSWYQQTPGQGLQFLFEYFSETQRNKGNFPGRFSGRQFSNSRSEMNVSTLELGDSALYLCASSFLGFEQYFGPGTRLTVT.

A remark on this clone: Its ends do not fully match the called genes, so a read error is possible. The rearrangement uses TRBV7-7 and TRBJ2-2; no definite D call. The length of the CDR3 is 15 residues. The germline gives CDR1 SSHAT, CDR2 FNYEAQ (reference sequence). The CDR3 is CASSFHPPDTGELFF. For the CDR3, the DNA is TGTGCTAGCAGCTTCCATCCGCCGGACACCGGGGAGCTGTTTTTT. The full variable domain, rest sourced from reference TRBV7-7 and TRBJ2-2, is GAGVSQSPRYKVTKRGQDVTLRCDPISSHATLYWYQQALGQGPEFLTYFNYEAQPDKSGLPSDRFSAERPEGSISTLTIQRTEQRDSAMYRCASSFHPPDTGELFFGEGSRLTVL.

The CDR3 DNA is TGTGCCAGCAGATCGACAGGTCTCCTGAATGAGCAGTTCTTC. Translating it yields CASRSTGLLNEQFF. The J gene is TRBJ2-1, the V gene TRBV6-1; D is perhaps TRBD1 (6 bases). The CDR3 contains 14 residues. The V gene lost 6 bases and the J gene lost 7 bases, with 16 bases spanning the gap. Germline values: CDR1 MNHNS, CDR2 SASEGT.

The chain employs TRBV7-9 and TRBJ1-1, with D maybe TRBD1 (6 bases). This CDR3 is built from 15 residues. CDR1 and CDR2 (germline): SEHNR, FQNEAQ (reference sequence). With 2 bases removed from V and 2 bases from J, the gap between germline ends came to 12 bases. The CDR3 spells CASSLIGTPNTEAFF. The CDR3 bases are TGTGCCAGCAGCTTAATTGGGACACCTAACACTGAAGCTTTCTTT.

The chain is built from TRBV27 and TRBJ2-7; 10 nucleotides agree with TRBD1. J gave up 5 bases and V 6 bases, and 13 bases lay outside the gene matches. Germline V CDR1 and CDR2: MNHEY, SMNVEV (reference sequence). The CDR3 covers 16 residues. CDR3 nucleotides: TGTGCCAGCAGCCTCGGGCCCGGGACAGGGGACAACGAGCAGTACTTC. It specifies CASSLGPGTGDNEQYF.

The J gene is TRBJ1-1, the V gene TRBV9; D perhaps matches TRBD1 (5 bases). Trimming removed 6 bases at V and 0 bases at J, with 15 bases between. CDR3 length: 15 residues. Germline loops: CDR1 SGDLS, CDR2 YYNGEE. The CDR3 protein is CASNSGDGMNTEAFF. The CDR3, as DNA: TGTGCCAGCAACTCGGGGGACGGTATGAACACTGAAGCTTTCTTT.

This clone was counted a few times. The chain joins TRBV9 to TRBJ1-5; 7 bases align to TRBD1. The CDR3 extends over 15 amino acids. Trimming took 3 bases from V and 5 from J; bases not matched to a gene: 8. Germline CDR1 is SGDLS and CDR2 is YYNGEE. The chain's CDR3 is CASSGDGTAYQPQHF. In DNA, the CDR3 is TGTGCCAGCAGCGGGGATGGGACAGCGTATCAGCCCCAGCATTTT. Full variable domain (remainder filled in from reference TRBV9 and TRBJ1-5): DSGVTQTPKHLITATGQRVTLRCSPRSGDLSVYWYQQSLDQGLQFLIQYYNGEERAKGNILERFSAQQFPDLHSELNLSSLELGDSALYFCASSGDGTAYQPQHFGDGTRLSIL.

V is TRBV12-5 and J is TRBJ2-7, with D perhaps TRBD2 (7 bases). The CDR3 has 15 residues. Trimming cost V 5 bases and J 6 bases, with 20 bases left between them. The V gene's germline CDR1 is LGHNT and CDR2 FRNRAP. CDR3 bases: TGTGCTAGTGGTCCTACGTACACAGGGAGGGTCGAGCAGTACTTC. Protein: CASGPTYTGRVEQYF.

Worth noting for this clone: Different DNA sequences within this sample yield the same CDR3. The chain links TRBV4-1 to TRBJ2-3; 12 bases are shared with TRBD2. Per the germline V gene, CDR1 is MGHRA and CDR2 is YSYEKL. V lost 1 base to trimming and J lost 5 bases; unmatched junction nucleotides: 4. The CDR3 sequence is 16 residues long. CDR3 residues: CASSQGLAGGLDTQYF. The CDR3 bases are TGCGCCAGCAGCCAAGGGCTAGCGGGGGGGTTAGATACGCAGTATTTT.

The chain couples TRBV4-1 to TRBJ1-3; possible D gene TRBD1, 5 bases. The CDR3 loop spans 20 amino acids. Trimming shortened V by 0 bases and J by 0 bases, and 21 bases separated the two germline ends. Germline V gene data show CDR1 as MGHRA and CDR2 as YSYEKL. The CDR3 here is CASSQDRWGPRGDSGNTIYF. CDR3 nucleotide sequence: TGCGCCAGCAGCCAAGATCGATGGGGACCCCGAGGGGACTCTGGAAACACCATATATTTT.

This clone was seen more than once but under ten times. The genes are TRBV2 and TRBJ1-6, with D tentatively TRBD1 (6 bases). With 4 bases removed from V and 7 bases from J, the gap between germline ends came to 17 bases. The germline gives CDR1 SNHLY, CDR2 FYNNEI. The CDR3 spans 16 residues. The CDR3 nucleotides read TGTGCCAGCAGTGCGCCCGGACAGCTCTGGAATTCACCCCTCCACTTT. Translating gives CASSAPGQLWNSPLHF.

The V gene is TRBV15, the J gene TRBJ2-1; TRBD1 aligns across 10 bases. The germline CDR1 and CDR2 sequences are LNHNV and YYDKDF (reference sequence). The CDR3 has 15 amino acids. V was pared by 3 bases and J by 4 bases, with 3 bases of the junction left unmatched. CDR3 loop: CATSSRDRGYNEQFF. The CDR3 region has the DNA TGTGCCACCAGCAGCCGGGACAGGGGTTACAATGAGCAGTTCTTC.

The chain joins TRBV4-1 to TRBJ2-7, with a tentative D call TRBD1 (6 bases). V lost 4 bases, J lost 3 bases, and 16 bases lay in between. The CDR3 is made up of 15 amino acids. CDR1 and CDR2 (germline): MGHRA, YSYEKL. CDR3 nucleotides: TGCGCCAGCAGCCTGAGCCACAGGGAAGGCTACGAGCAGTACTTC. This translates into CASSLSHREGYEQYF.

The chain carries TRBV28 and TRBJ1-1, with 8 bases lining up with TRBD1. This CDR3 contains 16 residues. Germline-derived CDR1 and CDR2 are MDHEN and SYDVKM. V shed 6 bases and J 1 base; nucleotides not matched to a gene: 10. The DNA for the CDR3 is TGTGCCAGCAGCACATATACCGGGACAGGGAACACTGAAGCTTTCTTT. This sequence encodes CASSTYTGTGNTEAFF.

The gene calls are TRBV19 and TRBJ2-1; 7 positions match TRBD2. Germline CDR1 is LNHDA and CDR2 is SQIVND (reference sequence). CDR3 length: 17 amino acids. Trimming removed 2 bases from V and 3 bases from J; junction bases left unmatched: 10. The CDR3 bases are TGTGCCAGTAGTATACCCCTGAACGGGAGGCACTACAATGAGCAGTTCTTC. Protein sequence: CASSIPLNGRHYNEQFF.

The rearrangement uses TRBV28 and TRBJ2-7; 11 bases line up with TRBD2. The CDR3 has 16 amino acids. V shed 5 bases, J shed 2 bases, and the junction held 8 bases outside the gene matches. Per the germline V gene, CDR1 is MDHEN and CDR2 is SYDVKM. The CDR3 reads CASSVPTSGITYEQYF. The DNA of the CDR3 is TGTGCCAGCAGTGTCCCGACTAGCGGGATTACCTACGAGCAGTACTTC. The full variable domain, its missing parts supplied by reference TRBV28 and TRBJ2-7, is DVKVTQSSRYLVKRTGEKVFLECVQDMDHENMFWYRQDPGLGLRLIYFSYDVKMKEKGDIPEGYSVSREKKERFSLILESASTNQTSMYLCASSVPTSGITYEQYFGPGTRLTVT.

This chain links TRBV6-6 with TRBJ1-3; D unclear. CDR3 size: 14 residues. Per germline, CDR1 MNHNY and CDR2 SVGAGI (reference sequence). The V and J ends lost 5 bases and 3 bases respectively, with 11 bases between them. This CDR3 reads CASSLWTFGNTIYF. DNA for the CDR3: TGTGCCAGCAGTCTTTGGACGTTTGGAAACACCATATATTTT.

V usage is TRBV28 and J usage is TRBJ2-7; TRBD2 matches at 9 bases. The CDR3 consists of 14 residues. CDR1 and CDR2 (germline): MDHEN, SYDVKM. Trimming removed 7 bases from V and 2 bases from J; junction bases left unmatched: 6. CDR3 in amino acids: CASTEAGGAYEQYF. The CDR3 DNA sequence: TGTGCCAGCACTGAAGCGGGGGGCGCCTACGAGCAGTACTTC. Complete variable domain (other parts from reference TRBV28 and TRBJ2-7): DVKVTQSSRYLVKRTGEKVFLECVQDMDHENMFWYRQDPGLGLRLIYFSYDVKMKEKGDIPEGYSVSREKKERFSLILESASTNQTSMYLCASTEAGGAYEQYFGPGTRLTVT.

The chain has TRBV6-4 and TRBJ1-5; possible D gene TRBD1, 5 bases. V was trimmed by 0 bases and J by 6 bases, leaving 12 bases between them. The length of the CDR3 is 15 residues. Germline V gene lookup returns CDR1 MRHNA and CDR2 SNTAGT. The CDR3 coding sequence is TGTGCCAGCAGTGACTCGATTCGGGGGACTCAGCCCCAGCATTTT. This codes for CASSDSIRGTQPQHF.

Concerning this clone: Relative to the germline gene, one junction end is altered; a read error may explain this. This chain uses TRBV9 with TRBJ1-1; D remains unclear. The germline V gene has CDR1 SGDLS and CDR2 YYNGEE. This CDR3 has 15 residues. The DNA for the CDR3 is TGCGCCAGCAGCGAGTCACGGGAGTATCACACTGAAGCTTTCTTT. This sequence encodes CASSESREYHTEAFF.